The clone carrying this T cell receptor beta chain appeared once. Generated by immunoSEQ multiplex PCR, the TCRdb table keeps only in-frame clones and is missing some. Of some 250,000 clones in the sample, about 79% were seen once. The sample belongs to a study of blood T cell repertoires in COVID-19. Sequencing was performed on peripheral blood. The TCR originated in an elderly woman with acute or convalescent COVID-19.

CDR3 DNA sequence: TGTGCCAGTACCCCAAGTTCGACAGGGGGTTGGGTGAACACTGAAGCTTTCTTT. Protein: CASTPSSTGGWVNTEAFF. The gene calls are TRBV19 and TRBJ1-1, with 9 bases fitting TRBD1. The CDR3 totals 18 residues. The ends lost 7 bases at V and 0 bases at J; junction bases unmatched: 15. Germline-derived CDR1 and CDR2 are LNHDA and SQIVND (reference sequence).